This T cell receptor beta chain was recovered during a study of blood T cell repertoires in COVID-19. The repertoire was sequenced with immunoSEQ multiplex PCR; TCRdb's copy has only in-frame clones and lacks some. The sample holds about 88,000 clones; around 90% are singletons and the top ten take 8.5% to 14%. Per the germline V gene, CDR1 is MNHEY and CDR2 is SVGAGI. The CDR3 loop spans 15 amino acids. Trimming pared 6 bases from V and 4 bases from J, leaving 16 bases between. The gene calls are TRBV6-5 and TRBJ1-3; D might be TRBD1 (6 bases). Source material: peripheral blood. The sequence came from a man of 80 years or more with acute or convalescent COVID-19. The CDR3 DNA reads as TGTGCCAGCAGGACTCGGACAGTTGCGGGAAACACCATATATTTT. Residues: CASRTRTVAGNTIYF.